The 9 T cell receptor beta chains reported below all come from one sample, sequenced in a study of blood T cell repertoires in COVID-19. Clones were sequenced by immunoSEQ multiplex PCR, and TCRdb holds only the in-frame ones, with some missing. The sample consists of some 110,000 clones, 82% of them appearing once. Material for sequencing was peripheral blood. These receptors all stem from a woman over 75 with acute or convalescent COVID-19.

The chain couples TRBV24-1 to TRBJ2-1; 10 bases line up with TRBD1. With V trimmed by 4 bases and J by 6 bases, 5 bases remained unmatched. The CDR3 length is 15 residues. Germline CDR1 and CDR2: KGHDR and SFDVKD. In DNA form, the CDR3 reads TGTGCCACCAGTGACCGCGGGACAGGGGTCAATGAGCAGTTCTTC. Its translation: CATSDRGTGVNEQFF.

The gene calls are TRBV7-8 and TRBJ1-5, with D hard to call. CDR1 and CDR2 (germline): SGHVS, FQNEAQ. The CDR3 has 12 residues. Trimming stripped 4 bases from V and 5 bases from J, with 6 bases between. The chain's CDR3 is CASSSSDQPQHF. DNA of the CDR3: TGTGCCAGCAGCTCATCAGATCAGCCCCAGCATTTT. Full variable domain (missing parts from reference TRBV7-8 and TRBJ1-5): GAGVSQSPRYKVAKRGQDVALRCDPISGHVSLFWYQQALGQGPEFLTYFQNEAQLDKSGLPSDRFFAERPEGSVSTLKIQRTQQEDSAVYLCASSSSDQPQHFGDGTRLSIL.

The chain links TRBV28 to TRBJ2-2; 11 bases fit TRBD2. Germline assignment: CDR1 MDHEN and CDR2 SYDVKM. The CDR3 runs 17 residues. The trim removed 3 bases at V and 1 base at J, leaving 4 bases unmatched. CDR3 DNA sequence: TGTGCCAGCAGTTTGGCGACTAGCGGGATGAACACCGGGGAGCTGTTTTTT. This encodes CASSLATSGMNTGELFF.

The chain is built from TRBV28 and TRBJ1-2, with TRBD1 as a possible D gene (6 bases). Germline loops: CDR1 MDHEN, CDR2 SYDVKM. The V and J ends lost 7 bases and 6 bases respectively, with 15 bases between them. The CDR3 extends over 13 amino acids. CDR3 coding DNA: TGTGCCAGCAATCAGGGGAATTATAATGGCTACACCTTC. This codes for CASNQGNYNGYTF.

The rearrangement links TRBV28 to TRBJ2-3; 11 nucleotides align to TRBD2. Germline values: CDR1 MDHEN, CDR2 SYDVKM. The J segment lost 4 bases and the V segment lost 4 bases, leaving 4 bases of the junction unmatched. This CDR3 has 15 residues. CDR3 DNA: TGTGCCAGCAGTTCAATAGCGGGAGGGCCAGATACGCAGTATTTT. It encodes CASSSIAGGPDTQYF.

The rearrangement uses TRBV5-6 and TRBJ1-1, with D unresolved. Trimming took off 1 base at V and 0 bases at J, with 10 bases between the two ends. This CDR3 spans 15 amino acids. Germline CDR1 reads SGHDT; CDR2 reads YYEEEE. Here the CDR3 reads CASSLFRAVNTEAFF. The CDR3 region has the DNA TGTGCCAGCAGCTTGTTCCGAGCGGTGAACACTGAAGCTTTCTTT.

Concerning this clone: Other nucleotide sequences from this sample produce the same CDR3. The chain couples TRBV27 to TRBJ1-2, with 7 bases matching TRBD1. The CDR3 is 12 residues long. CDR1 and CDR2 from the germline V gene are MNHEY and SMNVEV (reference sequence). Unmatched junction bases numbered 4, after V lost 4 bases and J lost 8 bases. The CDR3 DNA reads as TGTGCCAGCAGTTCCGGGACAGCCGGCTACACCTTC. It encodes CASSSGTAGYTF.

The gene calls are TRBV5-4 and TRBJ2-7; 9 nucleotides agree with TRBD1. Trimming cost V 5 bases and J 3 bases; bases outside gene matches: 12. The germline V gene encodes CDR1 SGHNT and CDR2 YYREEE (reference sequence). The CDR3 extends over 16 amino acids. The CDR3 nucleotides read TGTGCCAGCAGTAACGACGGGACAGGGAAAAACTACGAGCAGTACTTC. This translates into CASSNDGTGKNYEQYF.

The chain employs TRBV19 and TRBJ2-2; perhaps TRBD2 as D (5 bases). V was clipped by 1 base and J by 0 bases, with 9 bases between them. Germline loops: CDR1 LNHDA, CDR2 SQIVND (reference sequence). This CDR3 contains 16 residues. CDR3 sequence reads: CASSIGILANTGELFF. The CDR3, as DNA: TGTGCCAGTAGTATAGGAATACTAGCGAACACCGGGGAGCTGTTTTTT.